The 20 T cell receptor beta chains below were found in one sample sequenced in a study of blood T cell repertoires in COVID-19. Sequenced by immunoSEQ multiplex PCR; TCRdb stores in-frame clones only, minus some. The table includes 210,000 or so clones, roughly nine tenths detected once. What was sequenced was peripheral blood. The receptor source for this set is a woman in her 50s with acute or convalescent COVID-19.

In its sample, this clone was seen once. The CDR3 protein is CASSYYSVSPYEQYF. Here the CDR3 DNA reads TGTGCCAGCAGTTACTATTCGGTTTCCCCCTACGAGCAGTACTTC. This chain joins TRBV27 and TRBJ2-7; D is ambiguous. V lost 4 bases, J lost 2 bases, and 15 bases lay in between. From germline, CDR1 is MNHEY and CDR2 SMNVEV (reference sequence). This CDR3 is 15 amino acids long.

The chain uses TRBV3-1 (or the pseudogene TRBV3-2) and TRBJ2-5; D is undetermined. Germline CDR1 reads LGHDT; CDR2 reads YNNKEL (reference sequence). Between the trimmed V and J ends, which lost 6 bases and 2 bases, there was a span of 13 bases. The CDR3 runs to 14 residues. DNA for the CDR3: TGTGCCAGCAGATCTGGGTTAGCTCAAGAGACCCAGTACTTC. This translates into CASRSGLAQETQYF.

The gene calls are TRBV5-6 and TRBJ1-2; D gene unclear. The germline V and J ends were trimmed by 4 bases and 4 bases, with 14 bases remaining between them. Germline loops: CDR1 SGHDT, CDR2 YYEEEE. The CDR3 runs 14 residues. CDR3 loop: CASSPRVNFYGYTF. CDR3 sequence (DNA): TGTGCCAGCAGCCCCCGGGTCAACTTCTATGGCTACACCTTC.

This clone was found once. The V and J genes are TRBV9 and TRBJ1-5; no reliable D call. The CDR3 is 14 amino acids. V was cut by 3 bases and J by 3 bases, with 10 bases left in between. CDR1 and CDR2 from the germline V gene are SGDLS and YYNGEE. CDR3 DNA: TGTGCCAGCAGCGCCGGGGTAGACAATCAGCCCCAGCATTTT. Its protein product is CASSAGVDNQPQHF.

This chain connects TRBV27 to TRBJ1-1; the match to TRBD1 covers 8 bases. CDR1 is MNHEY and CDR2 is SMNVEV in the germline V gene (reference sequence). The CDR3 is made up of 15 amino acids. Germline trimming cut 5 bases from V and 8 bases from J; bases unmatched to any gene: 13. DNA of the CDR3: TGTGCCAGCAGTCGTGACCCGGGACAGGATACCGAAGCTTTCTTT. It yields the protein CASSRDPGQDTEAFF.

CDR3 protein: CASSPPREVAKNIQYF. The CDR3 DNA reads as TGTGCCAGCAGCCCCCCCCGGGAGGTAGCCAAAAACATTCAGTACTTC. The chain combines TRBV7-2 with TRBJ2-4, with 7 bases fitting TRBD2. The germline V gene encodes CDR1 SGHTA and CDR2 FQGNSA. J was trimmed by 0 bases and V by 5 bases; bases with no gene match: 7. This CDR3 comprises 16 residues.

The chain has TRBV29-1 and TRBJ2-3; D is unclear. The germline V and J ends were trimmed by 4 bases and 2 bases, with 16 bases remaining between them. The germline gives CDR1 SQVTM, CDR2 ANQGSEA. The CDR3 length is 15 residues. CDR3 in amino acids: CSVVMSGGHTDTQYF. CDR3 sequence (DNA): TGCAGCGTTGTTATGAGTGGCGGCCACACAGATACGCAGTATTTT.

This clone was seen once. The DNA of the CDR3 is TGTGCCAGTACCTTCCGTAGGGGGGGGTACAATGAGCAGTTCTTC. Protein product: CASTFRRGGYNEQFF. The genes are TRBV19 and TRBJ2-1; TRBD2 is a possible D gene (7 bases). V shed 7 bases and J shed 4 bases, with 17 bases lying between them. Germline V gives CDR1 LNHDA, CDR2 SQIVND (reference sequence). This CDR3 has 15 amino acids.

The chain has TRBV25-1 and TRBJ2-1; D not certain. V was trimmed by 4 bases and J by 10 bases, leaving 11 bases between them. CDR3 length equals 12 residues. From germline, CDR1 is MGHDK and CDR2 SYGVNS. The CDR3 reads CASSGAHYEQFF. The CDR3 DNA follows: TGTGCCAGCAGTGGGGCGCATTACGAGCAGTTCTTC.

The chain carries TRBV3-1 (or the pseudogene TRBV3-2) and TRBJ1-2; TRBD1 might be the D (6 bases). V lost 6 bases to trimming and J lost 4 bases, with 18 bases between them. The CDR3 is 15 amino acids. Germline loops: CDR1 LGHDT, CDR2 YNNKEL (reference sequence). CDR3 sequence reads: CASRPTGPTLYGYTF. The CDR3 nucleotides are TGTGCCAGCAGGCCTACAGGGCCCACCCTCTATGGCTACACCTTC.

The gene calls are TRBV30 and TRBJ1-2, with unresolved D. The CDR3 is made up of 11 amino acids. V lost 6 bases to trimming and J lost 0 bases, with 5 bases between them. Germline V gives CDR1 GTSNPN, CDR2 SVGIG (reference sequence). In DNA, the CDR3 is TGTGCCTGCAGCGCTAACTATGGCTACACCTTC. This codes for CACSANYGYTF.

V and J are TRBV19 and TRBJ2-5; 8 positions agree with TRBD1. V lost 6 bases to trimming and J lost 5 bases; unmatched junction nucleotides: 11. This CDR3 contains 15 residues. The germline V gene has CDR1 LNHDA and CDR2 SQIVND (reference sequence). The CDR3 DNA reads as TGTGCCAGTAGGAACGGACAGGGATTAGGGGAGACCCAGTACTTC. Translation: CASRNGQGLGETQYF.

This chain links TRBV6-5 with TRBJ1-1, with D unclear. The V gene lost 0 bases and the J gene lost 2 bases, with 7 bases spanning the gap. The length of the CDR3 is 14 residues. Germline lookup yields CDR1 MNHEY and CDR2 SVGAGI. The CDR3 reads CASSYSLANTEAFF. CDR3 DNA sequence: TGTGCCAGCAGTTACTCTTTGGCTAACACTGAAGCTTTCTTT.

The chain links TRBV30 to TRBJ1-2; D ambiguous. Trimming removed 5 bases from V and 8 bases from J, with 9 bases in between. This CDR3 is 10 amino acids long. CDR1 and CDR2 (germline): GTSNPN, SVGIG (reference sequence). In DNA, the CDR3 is TGTGCCTGGCTAGGCGTGGGCTACACCTTC. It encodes CAWLGVGYTF.

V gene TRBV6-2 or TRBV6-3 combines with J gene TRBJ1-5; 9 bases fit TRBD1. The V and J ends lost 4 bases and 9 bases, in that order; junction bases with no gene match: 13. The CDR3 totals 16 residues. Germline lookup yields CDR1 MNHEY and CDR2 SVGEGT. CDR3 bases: TGTGCCAGCAGTTCACTTGGGGGGGACAGGGCACGGCCCCAGCATTTT. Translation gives CASSSLGGDRARPQHF.

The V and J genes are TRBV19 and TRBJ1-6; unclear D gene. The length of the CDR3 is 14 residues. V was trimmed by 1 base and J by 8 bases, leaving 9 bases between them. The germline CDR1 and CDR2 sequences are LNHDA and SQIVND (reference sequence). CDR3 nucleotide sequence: TGTGCCAGTAGTATAGTCGCCAGTTATTCACCCCTCCACTTT. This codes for CASSIVASYSPLHF.

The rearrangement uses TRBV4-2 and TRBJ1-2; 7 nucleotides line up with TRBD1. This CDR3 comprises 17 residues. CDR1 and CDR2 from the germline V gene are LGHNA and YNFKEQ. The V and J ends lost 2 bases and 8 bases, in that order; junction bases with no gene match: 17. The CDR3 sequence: CASSQTTGLGLVDGYTF. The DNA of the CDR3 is TGTGCCAGCAGCCAAACGACAGGGCTCGGGTTGGTGGACGGCTACACCTTC.

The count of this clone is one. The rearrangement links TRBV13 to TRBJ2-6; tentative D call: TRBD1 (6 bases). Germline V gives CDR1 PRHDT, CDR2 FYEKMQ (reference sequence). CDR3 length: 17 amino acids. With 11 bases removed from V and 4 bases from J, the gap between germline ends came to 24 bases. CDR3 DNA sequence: TGTGCCTACCGTACGAGAGGGGGACCGACAGGGGCCAACGTCCTGACTTTC. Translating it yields CAYRTRGGPTGANVLTF.

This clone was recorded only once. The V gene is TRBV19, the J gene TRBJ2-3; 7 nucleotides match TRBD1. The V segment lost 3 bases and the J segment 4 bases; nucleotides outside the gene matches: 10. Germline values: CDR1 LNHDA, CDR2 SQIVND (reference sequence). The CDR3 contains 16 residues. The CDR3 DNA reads TGTGCCAGTAGTATCAGTGCGACAGGGTGGGCAGATACGCAGTATTTT. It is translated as CASSISATGWADTQYF. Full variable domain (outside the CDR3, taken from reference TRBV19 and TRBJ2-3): DGGITQSPKYLFRKEGQNVTLSCEQNLNHDAMYWYRQDPGQGLRLIYYSQIVNDFQKGDIAEGYSVSREKKESFPLTVTSAQKNPTAFYLCASSISATGWADTQYFGPGTRLTVL.

CDR3 loop: CASTSGRGTNEKLFF. In DNA form, the CDR3 reads TGTGCCAGCACCTCCGGGAGGGGTACTAATGAAAAACTGTTTTTT. The chain uses TRBV11-1 and TRBJ1-4; a weak D match, TRBD1 (5 bases). The V gene's germline CDR1 is SGHAT and CDR2 FQDESV (reference sequence). Trimming shortened V by 7 bases and J by 2 bases, and 14 bases separated the two germline ends. The CDR3 covers 15 residues.